This record covers a single T cell receptor beta chain. Repertoires were generated with immunoSEQ multiplex PCR, while TCRdb's copy carries only in-frame clones and drops some. This table has around 120,000 clones, less than 80% appearing once. The CDR3 covers 15 residues. Germline assignment: CDR1 MDHEN and CDR2 SYDVKM. Trimming stripped 3 bases from V and 5 bases from J, with 16 bases between. The source of the sample is a study of blood T cell repertoires in COVID-19. The sample taken for sequencing was peripheral blood. The clonotype was recovered from a man in his 70s with active or convalescent COVID-19. J is TRBJ1-2 and V is TRBV28; the D is unclear. CDR3 DNA sequence: TGTGCCAGCAGTTTTACCTTGGCCCAAAGATATGGCTACACCTTC. This sequence encodes CASSFTLAQRYGYTF.